The T cell receptor (beta chain) described here comes from a study of neoadjuvant anti-PD-1 for oral cavity cancer. Study as a whole: Patients without progression got a fourth dose around day 43. Findings and limits, study-wide: Higher pretreatment blood Treg/Th17 ratios correlated with higher pretreatment blood and lower post-treatment tumor TCRbeta clonality. Post-nivolumab, blood T cell clonality was significantly elevated in non-responders.

Remarks on this clone: The target antigen is unknown.

Here immunoSEQ multiplex PCR was the method, and the copy in TCRdb shows in-frame clones only, minus some. The sample carries 11,000 to 15,000 clones, over 65% recorded once. PBMCs were not maintained or expanded in culture before analysis. V lost 3 bases to trimming and J lost 8 bases, with 14 bases between them. There are 14 residues in the CDR3. Germline CDR1 reads MNHEY; CDR2 reads SMNVEV (reference sequence). The gene calls are TRBV27 and TRBJ1-5; weak D call: TRBD1 (6 bases). Sample: PBMCs, taken before nivolumab (anti-PD-1) treatment. The receptor was isolated from a person aged 40 to 85 with oral cavity squamous cell carcinoma. The CDR3 loop reads CASSFGTTGEPQHF. The CDR3 DNA follows: TGTGCCAGCAGTTTCGGGACAACGGGGGAGCCCCAGCATTTT.